This paragraph reports one T cell receptor beta chain. Antigen specificity is unknown. These data come from a study of OX40 agonist ivuxolimab in advanced cancers. Study context: Of mixed ages from about 23 to 85 and averaging approximately 60 years, the group was roughly 85% male.

The data were produced by immunoSEQ multiplex PCR, yet TCRdb's version contains in-frame clones alone and is incomplete. The data hold 74,000 or so clones, with about 85% observed a single time. Study-wide findings and caveats: Clones of CD4+ and CD8+ blood T cells grew by week 6 at doses of 0.1 to 3.0 mg/kg.

The germline V gene has CDR1 MNHEY and CDR2 SMNVEV (reference sequence). There are 17 residues in the CDR3. V lost 6 bases, J lost 0 bases, and 18 bases lay in between. The source material was CD4+ or CD8+ T cells sorted from blood, sampled in a trial of the OX40 agonist ivuxolimab. The gene calls are TRBV27 and TRBJ1-3; D gene uncertain. This TCR derives from an adult with an advanced solid tumor such as melanoma, head and neck, liver or kidney cancer. The CDR3 nucleotides are TGTGCCAGCAGCGACCTCTCTAGGCTAGACTCTGGAAACACCATATATTTT. This translates into CASSDLSRLDSGNTIYF.